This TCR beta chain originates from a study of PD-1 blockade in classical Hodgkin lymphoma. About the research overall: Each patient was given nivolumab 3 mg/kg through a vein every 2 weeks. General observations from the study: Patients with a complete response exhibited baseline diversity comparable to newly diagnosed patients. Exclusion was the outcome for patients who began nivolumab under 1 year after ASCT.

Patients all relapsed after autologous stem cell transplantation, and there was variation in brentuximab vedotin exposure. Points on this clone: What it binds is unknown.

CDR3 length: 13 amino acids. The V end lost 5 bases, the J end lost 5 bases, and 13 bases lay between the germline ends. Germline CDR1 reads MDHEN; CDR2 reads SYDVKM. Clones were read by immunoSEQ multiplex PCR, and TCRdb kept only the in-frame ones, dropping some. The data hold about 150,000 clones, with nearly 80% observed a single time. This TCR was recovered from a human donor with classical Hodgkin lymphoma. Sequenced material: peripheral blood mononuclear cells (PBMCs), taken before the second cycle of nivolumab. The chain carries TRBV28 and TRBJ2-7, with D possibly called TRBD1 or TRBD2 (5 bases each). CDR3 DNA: TGTGCCAGCAGTCTAGTGTGGGGACACGAGCAGTACTTC. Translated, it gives CASSLVWGHEQYF. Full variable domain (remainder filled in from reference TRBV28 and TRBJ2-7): DVKVTQSSRYLVKRTGEKVFLECVQDMDHENMFWYRQDPGLGLRLIYFSYDVKMKEKGDIPEGYSVSREKKERFSLILESASTNQTSMYLCASSLVWGHEQYFGPGTRLTVT.